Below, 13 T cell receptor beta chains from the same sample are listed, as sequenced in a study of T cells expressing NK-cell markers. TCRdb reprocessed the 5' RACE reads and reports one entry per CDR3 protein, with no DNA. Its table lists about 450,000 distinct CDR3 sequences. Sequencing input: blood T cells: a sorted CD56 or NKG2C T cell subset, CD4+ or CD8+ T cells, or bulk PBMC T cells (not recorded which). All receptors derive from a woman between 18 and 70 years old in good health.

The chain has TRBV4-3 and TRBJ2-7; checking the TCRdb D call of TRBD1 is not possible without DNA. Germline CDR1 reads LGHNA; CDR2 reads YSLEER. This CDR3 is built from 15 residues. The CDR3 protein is CASSQRTGLYYEQYF.

The CDR3 region is CASMEIRSLTTTQYF. The chain carries TRBV28 and TRBJ2-7. The germline V gene has CDR1 MDHEN and CDR2 SYDVKM. The CDR3 totals 15 residues. Looking up the rest from reference TRBV28 and TRBJ2-7 gives the full variable domain: DVKVTQSSRYLVKRTGEKVFLECVQDMDHENMFWYRQDPGLGLRLIYFSYDVKMKEKGDIPEGYSVSREKKERFSLILESASTNQTSMYLCASMEIRSLTTTQYFGPGTRLTVT.

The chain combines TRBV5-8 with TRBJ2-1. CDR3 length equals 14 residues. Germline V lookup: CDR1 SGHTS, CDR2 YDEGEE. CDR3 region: CASSLGQVVNEQFF.

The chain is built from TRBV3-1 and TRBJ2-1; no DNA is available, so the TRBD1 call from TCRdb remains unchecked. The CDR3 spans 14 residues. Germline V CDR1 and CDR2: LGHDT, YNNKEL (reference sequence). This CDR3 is CASSFLTGYNEQFF.

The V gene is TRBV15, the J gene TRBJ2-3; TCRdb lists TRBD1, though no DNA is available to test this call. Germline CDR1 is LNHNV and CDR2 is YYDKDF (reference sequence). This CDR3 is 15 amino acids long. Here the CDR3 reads CATSPWGQRTDTQYF.

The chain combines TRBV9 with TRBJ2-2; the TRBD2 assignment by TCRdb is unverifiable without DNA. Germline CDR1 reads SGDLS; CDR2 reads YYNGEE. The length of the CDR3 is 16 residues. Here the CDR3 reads CASSTQGLAFPGELFF.

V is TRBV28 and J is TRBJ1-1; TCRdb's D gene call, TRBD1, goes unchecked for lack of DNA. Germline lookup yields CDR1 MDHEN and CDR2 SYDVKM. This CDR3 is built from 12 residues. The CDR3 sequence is CASTGGNTEAFF.

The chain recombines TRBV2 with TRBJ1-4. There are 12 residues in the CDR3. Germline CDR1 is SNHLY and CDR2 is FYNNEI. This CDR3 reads CASSVRLEKLFF.

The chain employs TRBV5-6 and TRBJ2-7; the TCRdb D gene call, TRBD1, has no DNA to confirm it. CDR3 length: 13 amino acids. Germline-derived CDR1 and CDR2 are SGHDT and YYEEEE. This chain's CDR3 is CASSLGDPYEQYF. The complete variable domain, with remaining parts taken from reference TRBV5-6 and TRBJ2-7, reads DAGVTQSPTHLIKTRGQQVTLRCSPKSGHDTVSWYQQALGQGPQFIFQYYEEEERQRGNFPDRFSGHQFPNYSSELNVNALLLGDSALYLCASSLGDPYEQYFGPGTRLTVT.

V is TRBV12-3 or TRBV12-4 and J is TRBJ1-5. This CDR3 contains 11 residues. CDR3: CASSVNQPQHF.

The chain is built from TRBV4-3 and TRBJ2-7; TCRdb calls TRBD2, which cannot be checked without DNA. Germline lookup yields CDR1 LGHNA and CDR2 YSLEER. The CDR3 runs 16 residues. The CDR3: CASSQEEAGSSYEQYF.

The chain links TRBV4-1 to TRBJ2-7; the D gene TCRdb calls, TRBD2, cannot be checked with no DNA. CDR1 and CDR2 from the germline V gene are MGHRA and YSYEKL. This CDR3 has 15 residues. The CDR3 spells CASSPTLADTYEQYF.

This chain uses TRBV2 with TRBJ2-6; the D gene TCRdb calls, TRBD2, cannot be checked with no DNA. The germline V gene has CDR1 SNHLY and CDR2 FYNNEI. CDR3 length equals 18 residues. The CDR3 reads CASSEPSGAYSGANVLTF.